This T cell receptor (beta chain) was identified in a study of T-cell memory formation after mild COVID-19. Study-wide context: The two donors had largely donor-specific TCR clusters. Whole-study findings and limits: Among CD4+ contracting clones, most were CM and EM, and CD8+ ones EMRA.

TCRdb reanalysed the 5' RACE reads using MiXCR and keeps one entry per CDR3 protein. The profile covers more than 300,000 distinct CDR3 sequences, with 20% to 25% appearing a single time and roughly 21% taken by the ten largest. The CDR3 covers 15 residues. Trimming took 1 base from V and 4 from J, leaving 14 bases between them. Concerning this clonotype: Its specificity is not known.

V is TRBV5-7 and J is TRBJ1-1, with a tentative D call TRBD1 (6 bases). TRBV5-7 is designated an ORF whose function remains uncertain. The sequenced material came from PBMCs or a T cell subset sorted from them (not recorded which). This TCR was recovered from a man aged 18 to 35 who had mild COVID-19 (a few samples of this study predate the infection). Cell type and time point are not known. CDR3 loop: CASSLYNRVCTEAFF. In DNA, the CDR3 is TGTGCCAGCAGCTTGTATAACAGGGTGTGCACTGAAGCTTTCTTT.